The 22 T cell receptor beta chains reported below all come from one sample, sequenced in a study of blood T cell repertoires in COVID-19. Some clones are missing from TCRdb's copy, which holds only in-frame ones; the method was immunoSEQ multiplex PCR. The sample shows about 160,000 clones, approximately 86% of them seen only once. What was sequenced was peripheral blood. All receptors derive from a man older than 75 with COVID-19, enrolled during active disease.

J is TRBJ1-6 and V is TRBV9; a possible D gene is TRBD1 (5 bases). V was pared by 0 bases and J by 4 bases, with 11 bases between. CDR1 SGDLS and CDR2 YYNGEE come from the germline V gene. This CDR3 is 16 amino acids long. This chain's CDR3 is CASSVEGLPYNSPLHF. Written as DNA, the CDR3 is TGTGCCAGCAGCGTAGAGGGGCTCCCATATAATTCACCCCTCCACTTT. Based on the CDR3 plus reference TRBV9 and TRBJ1-6, the full variable domain is DSGVTQTPKHLITATGQRVTLRCSPRSGDLSVYWYQQSLDQGLQFLIQYYNGEERAKGNILERFSAQQFPDLHSELNLSSLELGDSALYFCASSVEGLPYNSPLHFGNGTRLTVT.

There are a few counts of this clone. The J gene is TRBJ1-1, the V gene TRBV2; tentatively, D is TRBD1 (6 bases). Germline CDR1 reads SNHLY; CDR2 reads FYNNEI. The CDR3 totals 13 residues. Deletions cut 7 bases from V and 0 bases from J, with 9 bases between. The DNA of the CDR3 is TGTGCCAGCATCGACAGGATGAACACTGAAGCTTTCTTT. Its translation: CASIDRMNTEAFF.

The rearrangement links TRBV18 to TRBJ2-4, with a tentative D call TRBD2 (6 bases). Germline lookup yields CDR1 KGHSH and CDR2 LQKENI. V lost 3 bases to trimming and J lost 5 bases, with 14 bases between them. CDR3 length equals 15 residues. The CDR3 DNA is TGTGCCAGCTCACCCCTCGGGGGACGGCAAAACATTCAGTACTTC. It translates to CASSPLGGRQNIQYF.

This chain links TRBV5-6 with TRBJ2-7, with TRBD1 identical over 8 bases. Germline-derived CDR1 and CDR2 are SGHDT and YYEEEE. J was trimmed by 5 bases and V by 1 base; bases with no gene match: 11. This CDR3 region has 16 residues. CDR3 sequence: CASSLFTGGIVNEQYF. The CDR3 DNA sequence: TGTGCCAGCAGCTTGTTCACAGGGGGGATAGTCAACGAGCAGTACTTC.

This rearrangement joins TRBV28 to TRBJ1-2; D is ambiguous. The CDR3 extends over 13 amino acids. Germline CDR1 and CDR2: MDHEN and SYDVKM. V gave up 7 bases and J gave up 4 bases, with 13 bases separating them. This CDR3 reads CASIKGGPYGYTF. The CDR3 nucleotides are TGTGCCAGCATTAAGGGAGGACCCTATGGCTACACCTTC.

The rearrangement links TRBV27 to TRBJ1-4; 9 nucleotides line up with TRBD1. The CDR3 runs 16 residues. V was clipped by 6 bases and J by 3 bases; unmatched bases: 8. The germline gives CDR1 MNHEY, CDR2 SMNVEV (reference sequence). CDR3 DNA sequence: TGTGCCAGCAGGAATTTACAGGGGGCGCCTAATGAAAAACTGTTTTTT. Amino acid sequence: CASRNLQGAPNEKLFF. The full variable domain, with the rest looked up from reference TRBV27 and TRBJ1-4, is EAQVTQNPRYLITVTGKKLTVTCSQNMNHEYMSWYRQDPGLGLRQIYYSMNVEVTDKGDVPEGYKVSRKEKRNFPLILESPSPNQTSLYFCASRNLQGAPNEKLFFGSGTQLSVL.

The V call is TRBV5-6, the J call TRBJ1-5; TRBD1 matches 10 bases. The germline gives CDR1 SGHDT, CDR2 YYEEEE. V lost 4 bases and J lost 1; bases outside the gene matches: 5. This CDR3 is 16 amino acids long. The CDR3: CASSLLGQGSNQPQHF. For the CDR3, the DNA is TGTGCCAGCAGCCTTTTGGGACAGGGGAGCAATCAGCCCCAGCATTTT. The variable domain in full, completed from reference TRBV5-6 and TRBJ1-5, reads DAGVTQSPTHLIKTRGQQVTLRCSPKSGHDTVSWYQQALGQGPQFIFQYYEEEERQRGNFPDRFSGHQFPNYSSELNVNALLLGDSALYLCASSLLGQGSNQPQHFGDGTRLSIL.

The chain uses TRBV7-9 and TRBJ2-7; D might be TRBD2 (5 bases). Deletions cut 4 bases from V and 1 base from J, with 11 bases between. The germline V gene encodes CDR1 SEHNR and CDR2 FQNEAQ (reference sequence). The CDR3 extends over 14 amino acids. CDR3: CASSSQRGSYEQYF. The CDR3 DNA sequence: TGTGCCAGCAGCTCTCAAAGAGGGTCCTACGAGCAGTACTTC.

This clone was seen a few times. This sample includes further DNA sequences coding for the same CDR3. The rearrangement uses TRBV18 and TRBJ1-2; D gene uncertain. V was cut by 3 bases and J by 4 bases, with 9 bases left in between. The CDR3 is 13 amino acids. CDR1 KGHSH and CDR2 LQKENI come from the germline V gene. The CDR3 DNA sequence: TGTGCCAGCTCACCGGGGAGCAGCTATGGCTACACCTTC. Amino acids: CASSPGSSYGYTF.

The rearrangement joins TRBV6-5 to TRBJ1-2; D is uncertain. The V end was cut by 6 bases, the J end by 8 bases, with 13 bases between. The CDR3 spans 12 residues. Looked up from germline, CDR1 is MNHEY and CDR2 is SVGAGI. The CDR3 sequence is CASSQREDGYTF. Here the CDR3 DNA reads TGTGCCAGCAGCCAAAGGGAGGACGGCTACACCTTC.

The chain is built from TRBV10-3 and TRBJ1-4; possibly TRBD1 for D (5 bases). V was clipped by 0 bases and J by 6 bases, with 8 bases between them. Germline CDR1 reads ENHRY; CDR2 reads SYGVKD. This CDR3 is built from 14 residues. The CDR3 sequence is CAISESSGHEKLFF. Written as DNA, the CDR3 is TGTGCCATCAGTGAGTCATCAGGGCATGAAAAACTGTTTTTT.

The chain carries TRBV7-8 and TRBJ2-2; 8 nucleotides align to TRBD2. The CDR3 length is 14 residues. Germline V gene data show CDR1 as SGHVS and CDR2 as FQNEAQ. Unmatched junction bases numbered 11, after V lost 10 bases and J lost 7 bases. Here the CDR3 reads CAISPGGANGELFF. The CDR3 nucleotides read TGTGCCATCTCCCCCGGGGGGGCTAACGGGGAGCTGTTTTTT.

CDR3 protein: CASSDRQGQPQHF. For the CDR3, the DNA is TGTGCCAGCAGTGACCGACAGGGCCAGCCCCAGCATTTT. The chain carries TRBV6-2 or TRBV6-3 and TRBJ1-5; 7 bases align to TRBD1. The germline V gene encodes CDR1 MNHEY and CDR2 SVGEGT. The CDR3 is 13 amino acids. V lost 5 bases to trimming and J lost 7 bases; unmatched junction nucleotides: 5.

This sequence joins TRBV15 and TRBJ1-2, with TRBD1 matching over 9 bases. With V trimmed by 4 bases and J by 0 bases, 6 bases remained unmatched. The CDR3 runs 16 residues. Germline loops: CDR1 LNHNV, CDR2 YYDKDF (reference sequence). The CDR3 spells CATSTGTGFTNYGYTF. The CDR3 DNA follows: TGTGCCACCAGCACCGGGACAGGGTTTACTAACTATGGCTACACCTTC.

The chain is built from TRBV11-3 and TRBJ1-6; TRBD1 matches 8 bases. V shed 4 bases, J shed 0 bases, and the junction held 8 bases outside the gene matches. Germline CDR1 and CDR2: SGHNT and YENEEA. The CDR3 loop spans 18 amino acids. The CDR3 sequence is CASSSRRQGSSYNSPLHF. CDR3 sequence (DNA): TGTGCCAGCAGCTCCCGCCGACAGGGGAGCTCCTATAATTCACCCCTCCACTTT.

The chain has TRBV6-5 and TRBJ2-1; TRBD1 agrees at 7 bases. There are 13 residues in the CDR3. V was clipped by 6 bases and J by 2 bases; unmatched bases: 1. CDR1 MNHEY and CDR2 SVGAGI come from the germline V gene. CDR3 nucleotide sequence: TGTGCCAGCAGGAGGGGGCCCTACAATGAGCAGTTCTTC. This gives the protein CASRRGPYNEQFF.

V gene TRBV28 combines with J gene TRBJ1-4, with 9 bases fitting TRBD1. The V gene end was trimmed by 2 bases and the J gene end by 8 bases; junction bases not matched to a gene: 3. Germline values: CDR1 MDHEN, CDR2 SYDVKM. This CDR3 spans 14 amino acids. The CDR3 reads CASSLGQGSEKLFF. The CDR3 DNA is TGTGCCAGCAGTTTAGGACAGGGGAGCGAAAAACTGTTTTTT.

The chain recombines TRBV4-2 with TRBJ1-6; possibly TRBD1 for D (6 bases). With 0 bases removed from V and 10 bases from J, the gap between germline ends came to 13 bases. The CDR3 is 15 amino acids. Per germline, CDR1 LGHNA and CDR2 YNFKEQ. CDR3 amino acids: CASSQEGGAGSPLHF. CDR3 DNA sequence: TGTGCCAGCAGCCAAGAGGGGGGGGCCGGGTCACCCCTCCACTTT.

This clone was observed a few times. The chain employs TRBV28 and TRBJ1-1; TRBD1 aligns across 8 bases. The germline CDR1 and CDR2 sequences are MDHEN and SYDVKM. The CDR3 spans 14 residues. The J segment lost 11 bases and the V segment lost 3 bases, leaving 11 bases of the junction unmatched. CDR3 loop: CASSLGGQGVRAFF. CDR3 in DNA: TGTGCCAGCAGTTTGGGCGGACAGGGCGTTCGGGCTTTCTTT.

This clone was counted once. The genes are TRBV7-2 and TRBJ2-3, with 7 bases that match TRBD2. V lost 3 bases, J lost 6 bases, and 6 bases stayed unmatched. The CDR3 consists of 14 residues. Looked up from germline, CDR1 is SGHTA and CDR2 is FQGNSA. The CDR3 DNA is TGTGCCAGCAGCTTCGGCGGGGGTGAGGATACGCAGTATTTT. Protein product: CASSFGGGEDTQYF.

The chain joins TRBV10-1 to TRBJ2-2; D is uncertain. V dropped 0 bases and J dropped 1 base, with 6 bases sitting between them. The CDR3 consists of 15 residues. The germline gives CDR1 WNHNN, CDR2 SYGVQD (reference sequence). The CDR3 bases are TGCGCCAGCAGTGAGTCCCACATGAACACCGGGGAGCTGTTTTTT. The encoded protein is CASSESHMNTGELFF.

The rearrangement joins TRBV12-3 or TRBV12-4 to TRBJ2-5; 7 bases line up with TRBD2. V was pared by 3 bases and J by 7 bases, with 5 bases of the junction left unmatched. CDR3 length: 13 amino acids. In DNA form, the CDR3 reads TGTGCCAGCAGTTTGGGAGGGTCAGGGACCCAGTACTTC. As protein: CASSLGGSGTQYF.